The rows below give T cell receptor beta chains drawn from one sample of a study of blood T cell repertoires in COVID-19. Assay used: immunoSEQ multiplex PCR; TCRdb lists only in-frame clones, some missing. The sample lists approximately 260,000 clones; 80% to 90% were seen once. Input material: peripheral blood. The receptor source for this set is a woman between 40 and 50 years old who had recovered from COVID-19. Both conserved end residues are part of each CDR3. Expanded clones are given a class, and other clones once, few, many or no size at all.

j_gene: TRBJ1-2; v_gene: TRBV5-8; abundance: few; CDR3aa: CASSLERTYGYTF
j_gene: TRBJ1-5; v_gene: TRBV3-1/TRBV3-2; abundance: -; CDR3aa: CASSTGTASQPQHF
j_gene: TRBJ1-1; v_gene: TRBV5-6; abundance: -; CDR3aa: CASSLVGAWDTVNTEAFF
j_gene: TRBJ2-1; v_gene: TRBV25-1; abundance: -; CDR3aa: CASSQRQGGAYNEQFF
j_gene: TRBJ2-2; v_gene: TRBV19; abundance: -; CDR3aa: CASSILGGGELFF
j_gene: TRBJ1-1; v_gene: TRBV12-5; abundance: -; CDR3aa: CASGLVRTGGPLTEAFF
j_gene: TRBJ1-2; v_gene: TRBV9; abundance: -; CDR3aa: CASSIAGGNYGYTF
j_gene: TRBJ2-1; v_gene: TRBV10-2; abundance: -; CDR3aa: CASTDDQLAGGNYNEQFF
j_gene: TRBJ1-3; v_gene: TRBV2; abundance: -; CDR3aa: CASSPDISFGGNTIYF
j_gene: TRBJ2-3; v_gene: TRBV10-3; abundance: -; CDR3aa: CAISVKDTQYF
j_gene: TRBJ2-3; v_gene: TRBV2; abundance: -; CDR3aa: CASSAETSGKGVVADTQYF
j_gene: TRBJ1-3; v_gene: TRBV6-5; abundance: -; CDR3aa: CASSYSRDPPGNTIYF
j_gene: TRBJ2-7; v_gene: TRBV10-3; abundance: -; CDR3aa: CAISDRGLEQYF
j_gene: TRBJ2-7; v_gene: TRBV2; abundance: -; CDR3aa: CASTPRPPSGGKFYEQYF
j_gene: TRBJ1-3; v_gene: TRBV18; abundance: -; CDR3aa: CASSPKSQGDGNTIYF
j_gene: TRBJ2-1; v_gene: TRBV18; abundance: -; CDR3aa: CASSPIAGNHNEQFF
j_gene: TRBJ2-7; v_gene: TRBV24-1; abundance: -; CDR3aa: CATSDTGEPYEQYF
j_gene: TRBJ1-2; v_gene: TRBV2; abundance: -; CDR3aa: CASSEALAVGYTF
j_gene: TRBJ1-3; v_gene: TRBV7-6; abundance: -; CDR3aa: CASSLGGGLSGNTIYF
j_gene: TRBJ2-5; v_gene: TRBV9; abundance: -; CDR3aa: CASSVAVSGQETQYF
j_gene: TRBJ2-5; v_gene: TRBV16; abundance: -; CDR3aa: CASSRRGQGLETQYF
j_gene: TRBJ2-1; v_gene: TRBV30; abundance: once; CDR3aa: CAWSAGLAGDEQFF
j_gene: TRBJ2-1; v_gene: TRBV19; abundance: -; CDR3aa: CASSPRGGGQFYNEQFF
j_gene: TRBJ2-7; v_gene: TRBV11-2; abundance: -; CDR3aa: CASSFTDSFEQYF
j_gene: TRBJ2-3; v_gene: TRBV5-1; abundance: -; CDR3aa: CASSGDRGADTQYF
j_gene: TRBJ1-4; v_gene: TRBV18; abundance: -; CDR3aa: CASSGGEDEKLFF